A selection of T cell receptor beta chains follows, all from one sample in a study of control samples from healthy donors and cancer patients. Data came from immunoSEQ multiplex PCR; TCRdb stores just in-frame clones and leaves some out. The sample lists 120,000 or so clones, approximately 89% occurring once. Sequences were obtained from blood. These receptors came from a man younger than 35 in good health. The CDR3 runs from the conserved cysteine through the conserved F or W. A D gene is named only where the DNA matches it firmly. Not all rows give a size; the values are once, few, many and, for expanded clones, a class.

NA	TRBV6-1	TRBJ1-5	NA	CASSARLWGSNQPQHF	TGTGCCAGCAGTGCTCGATTATGGGGGAGCAATCAGCCCCAGCATTTT
NA	TRBV10-3	TRBJ2-1	NA	CAISELGNNEQFF	TGTGCCATCAGTGAGTTGGGGAACAATGAGCAGTTCTTC
once	TRBV6-5	TRBJ1-1	NA	CACRGANTEAFF	TGTGCCTGCCGAGGGGCGAACACTGAAGCTTTCTTT
NA	TRBV5-1	TRBJ1-5	NA	CASSSDSNQPQHF	TGCGCCAGCAGCTCAGACAGTAATCAGCCCCAGCATTTT
NA	TRBV7-2	TRBJ2-5	NA	CASSLDRVGQETQYF	TGTGCCAGCAGCTTAGACAGGGTGGGCCAAGAGACCCAGTACTTC
NA	TRBV18	TRBJ1-2	NA	CASSGPISNYGYTF	TGTGCCAGCTCCGGGCCCATAAGTAACTATGGCTACACCTTC
NA	TRBV5-6	TRBJ1-1	NA	CASSLIARDTEAFF	TGTGCCAGCAGCTTAATCGCTAGGGACACTGAAGCTTTCTTT
NA	TRBV4-1	TRBJ1-2	NA	CASSQVPTNYGYTF	TGCGCCAGCAGCCAAGTCCCAACGAACTATGGCTACACCTTC
few	TRBV6-1	TRBJ2-7	NA	CASSEASTYEQYF	TGTGCCAGCAGTGAAGCCTCCACCTACGAGCAGTACTTC
NA	TRBV14	TRBJ2-1	NA	CASSQTGHDNEQFF	TGTGCCAGCAGCCAAACGGGACACGACAATGAGCAGTTCTTC
NA	TRBV10-1	TRBJ2-1	NA	CASSESGAVSYNEQFF	TGCGCCAGCAGTGAGTCGGGGGCCGTCTCCTACAATGAGCAGTTCTTC
NA	TRBV18	TRBJ1-1	NA	CASSSGMNTEAFF	TGTGCCAGCTCATCGGGGATGAACACTGAAGCTTTCTTT
NA	TRBV5-4	TRBJ1-2	TRBD1	CASTRTGLKGYTF	TGTGCCAGCACCCGGACAGGCTTAAAGGGCTACACCTTC
NA	TRBV3-1/TRBV3-2	TRBJ1-1	TRBD1	CASSQEGTGIKNTEAFF	TGTGCCAGCAGCCAAGAAGGGACAGGGATAAAAAACACTGAAGCTTTCTTT
NA	TRBV18	TRBJ1-1	NA	CASSLLRTQGLVEAFF	TGTGCCAGCTCACTGCTTCGGACTCAGGGCCTTGTTGAAGCTTTCTTT
many	TRBV7-9	TRBJ1-2	TRBD1	CASSFPGQGSDYGYTF	TGTGCCAGCAGCTTTCCGGGACAGGGTTCGGACTATGGCTACACCTTC
NA	TRBV9	TRBJ1-5	NA	CARSSGGRSSNQPQHF	TGTGCCAGATCCTCCGGGGGCAGATCTAGCAATCAGCCCCAGCATTTT
NA	TRBV5-6	TRBJ2-4	NA	CASSRDSLAKNIQYF	TGTGCCAGCAGCCGGGACTCCCTAGCCAAAAACATTCAGTACTTC
NA	TRBV19	TRBJ1-1	TRBD1	CASSIVSGTGPNTEAFF	TGTGCCAGTAGTATAGTTTCCGGGACAGGGCCGAACACTGAAGCTTTCTTT
NA	TRBV3-1/TRBV3-2	TRBJ2-5	NA	CASSQVGRYETQYF	TGTGCCAGCAGCCAAGTGGGGAGGTACGAGACCCAGTACTTC
NA	TRBV6-5	TRBJ1-1	NA	CASRTEGGFYTEAFF	TGTGCCAGCAGGACAGAGGGAGGATTCTACACTGAAGCTTTCTTT